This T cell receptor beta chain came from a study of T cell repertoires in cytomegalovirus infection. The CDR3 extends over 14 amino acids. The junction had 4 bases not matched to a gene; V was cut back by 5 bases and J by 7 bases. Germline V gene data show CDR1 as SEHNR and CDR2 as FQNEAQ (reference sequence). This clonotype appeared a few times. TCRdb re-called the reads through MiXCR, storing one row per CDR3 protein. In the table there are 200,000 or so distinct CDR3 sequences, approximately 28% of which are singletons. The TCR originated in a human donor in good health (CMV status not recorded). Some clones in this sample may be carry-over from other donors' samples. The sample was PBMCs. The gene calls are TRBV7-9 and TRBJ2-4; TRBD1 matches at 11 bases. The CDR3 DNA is TGTGCCAGCAGCCACGGACAGGGGGCGAACATTCAGTACTTC. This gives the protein CASSHGQGANIQYF.